In its sample, the clone carrying this T cell receptor beta chain was seen a few times. Its antigen is unidentified. This sample is part of a study of T cells in Graves' hyperthyroidism and ophthalmopathy. RNA transcripts served as the template for amplifying TCR beta CDR3 regions. A set of HTBI primers served as the primers for a first-round RT-PCR of the TCR CDR3. Each CDR3 protein gets one entry after TCRdb re-called the multiplex PCR reads with MiXCR. The table includes about 640,000 distinct CDR3 sequences, about a fifth detected once. Findings and limits, study-wide: Ophthalmopathy was predicted by the model a median of roughly 6 months ahead of onset.

Germline values: CDR1 MNHNS, CDR2 SASEGT. CDR3 length: 13 amino acids. Trimming took 0 bases from V and 5 from J, leaving 7 bases between them. This receptor was taken from a man aged 25 to 40 with Graves' ophthalmopathy. The sequenced sample was blood. This sequence joins TRBV6-1 and TRBJ1-1; D gene ambiguous. The CDR3 protein is CASSEASGTEAFF. DNA of the CDR3: TGTGCCAGCAGTGAAGCGTCGGGGACTGAAGCTTTCTTT.